This TCR beta chain originates from a study of blood T cell repertoires in COVID-19. About the study: Spain, Italy and the United States supplied samples that represented acute and convalescent COVID-19.

This CDR3 contains 13 residues. Germline V lookup: CDR1 SNHLY, CDR2 FYNNEI. V was shortened by 10 bases and J by 0 bases, with 12 bases between the two germline ends. The protocol was immunoSEQ multiplex PCR, while the TCRdb copy is restricted to in-frame clones and leaves out a portion. The sample consists of about 360,000 clones, around 90% of them appearing once. This sequence was found in a human donor in a cohort sampled during active COVID-19. This chain joins TRBV2 and TRBJ1-1, with D unresolved. Sequenced material: peripheral blood. For the CDR3, the DNA is TGTGCCACCTCCGACACCTTGAACACTGAAGCTTTCTTT. It specifies CATSDTLNTEAFF. The full variable domain, completed using reference TRBV2 and TRBJ1-1, is EPEVTQTPSHQVTQMGQEVILRCVPISNHLYFYWYRQILGQKVEFLVSFYNNEISEKSEIFDDQFSVERPDGSNFTLKIRSTKLEDSAMYFCATSDTLNTEAFFGQGTRLTVV.